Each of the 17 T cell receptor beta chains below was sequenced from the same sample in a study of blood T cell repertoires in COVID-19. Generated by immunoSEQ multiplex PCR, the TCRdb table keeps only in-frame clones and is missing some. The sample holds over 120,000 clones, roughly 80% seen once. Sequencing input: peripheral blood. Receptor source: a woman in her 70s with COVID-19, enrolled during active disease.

The CDR3 loop is CAWRMPAGGGSDTQYF. CDR3 coding DNA: TGTGCCTGGAGGATGCCAGCCGGGGGGGGGTCAGATACGCAGTATTTT. This sequence joins TRBV30 and TRBJ2-3; 8 bases match TRBD2. V trimming: 3 bases; J trimming: 4 bases; junction bases outside the gene matches: 12. There are 16 residues in the CDR3. The germline V gene encodes CDR1 GTSNPN and CDR2 SVGIG (reference sequence).

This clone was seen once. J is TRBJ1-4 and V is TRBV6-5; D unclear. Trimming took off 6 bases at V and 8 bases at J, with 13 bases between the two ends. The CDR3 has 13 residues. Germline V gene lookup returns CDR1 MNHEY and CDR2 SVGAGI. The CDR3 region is CASSHEEMEKLFF. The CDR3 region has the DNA TGTGCCAGCAGCCATGAGGAGATGGAAAAACTGTTTTTT.

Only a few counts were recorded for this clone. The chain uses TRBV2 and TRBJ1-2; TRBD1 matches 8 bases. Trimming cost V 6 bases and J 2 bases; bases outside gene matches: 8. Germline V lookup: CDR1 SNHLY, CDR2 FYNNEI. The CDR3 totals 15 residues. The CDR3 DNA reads TGTGCCAGCAGGCGTTCAGGACAGGGAAACTATGGCTACACCTTC. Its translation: CASRRSGQGNYGYTF.

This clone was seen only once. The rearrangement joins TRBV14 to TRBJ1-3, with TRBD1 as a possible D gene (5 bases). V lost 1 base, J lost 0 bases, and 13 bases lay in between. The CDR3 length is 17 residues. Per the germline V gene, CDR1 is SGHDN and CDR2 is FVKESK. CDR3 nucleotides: TGTGCCAGCAGCCAAGTAGGGGCCAGCTTCTCTGGAAACACCATATATTTT. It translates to CASSQVGASFSGNTIYF.

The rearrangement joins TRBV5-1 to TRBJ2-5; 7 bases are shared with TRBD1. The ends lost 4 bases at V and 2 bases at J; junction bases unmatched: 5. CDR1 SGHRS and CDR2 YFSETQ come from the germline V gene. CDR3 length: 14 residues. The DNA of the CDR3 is TGCGCCAGCAGCGTACCGGGACAGCAAGAGACCCAGTACTTC. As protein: CASSVPGQQETQYF.

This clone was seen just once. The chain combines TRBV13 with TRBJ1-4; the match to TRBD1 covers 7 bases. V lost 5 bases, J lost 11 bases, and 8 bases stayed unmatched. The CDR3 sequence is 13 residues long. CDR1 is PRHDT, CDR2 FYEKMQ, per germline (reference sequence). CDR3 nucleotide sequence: TGTGCCAGCAGCGGTACAGGGGTAGGGAAACTGTTTTTT. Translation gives CASSGTGVGKLFF.

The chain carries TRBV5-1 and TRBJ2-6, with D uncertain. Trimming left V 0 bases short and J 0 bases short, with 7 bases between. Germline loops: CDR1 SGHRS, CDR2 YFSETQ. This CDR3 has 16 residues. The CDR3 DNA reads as TGCGCCAGCAGCTTGGCCCCCCACTCTGGGGCCAACGTCCTGACTTTC. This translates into CASSLAPHSGANVLTF.

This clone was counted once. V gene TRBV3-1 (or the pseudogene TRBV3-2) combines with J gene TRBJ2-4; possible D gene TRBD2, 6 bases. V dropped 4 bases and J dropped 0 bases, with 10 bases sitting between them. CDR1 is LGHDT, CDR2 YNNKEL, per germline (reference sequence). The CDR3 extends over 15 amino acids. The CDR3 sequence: CASSRSGVAKNIQYF. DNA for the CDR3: TGTGCCAGCAGCCGGTCGGGGGTAGCCAAAAACATTCAGTACTTC.

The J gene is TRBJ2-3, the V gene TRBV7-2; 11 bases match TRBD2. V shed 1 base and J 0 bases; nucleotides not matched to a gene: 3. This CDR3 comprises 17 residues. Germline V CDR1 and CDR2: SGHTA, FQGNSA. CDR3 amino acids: CASSLVSGGVSTDTQYF. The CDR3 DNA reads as TGTGCCAGCAGCTTAGTTAGCGGGGGGGTTAGCACAGATACGCAGTATTTT.

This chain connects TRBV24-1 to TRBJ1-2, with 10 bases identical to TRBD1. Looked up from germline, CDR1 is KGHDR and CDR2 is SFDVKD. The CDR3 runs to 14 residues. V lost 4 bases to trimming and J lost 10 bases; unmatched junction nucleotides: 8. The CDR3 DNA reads TGTGCCACCAGTGACACGACAGGGGGCGCGGTCTACACCTTC. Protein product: CATSDTTGGAVYTF.

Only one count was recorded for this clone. CDR3 amino acids: CASSLRLADYEQYF. The CDR3 coding sequence is TGCGCCAGCAGCTTACGTCTAGCGGATTACGAGCAGTACTTC. This chain joins TRBV5-1 and TRBJ2-7, with 7 bases lining up with TRBD2. The CDR3 is 14 residues long. Trimming cost V 2 bases and J 4 bases; bases outside gene matches: 6. Germline CDR1 reads SGHRS; CDR2 reads YFSETQ. Variable domain in full (rest from reference TRBV5-1 and TRBJ2-7): KAGVTQTPRYLIKTRGQQVTLSCSPISGHRSVSWYQQTPGQGLQFLFEYFSETQRNKGNFPGRFSGRQFSNSRSEMNVSTLELGDSALYLCASSLRLADYEQYFGPGTRLTVT.

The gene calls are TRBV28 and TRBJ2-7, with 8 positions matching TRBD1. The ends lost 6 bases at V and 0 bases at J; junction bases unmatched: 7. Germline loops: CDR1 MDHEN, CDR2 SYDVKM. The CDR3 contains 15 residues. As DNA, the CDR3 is TGTGCCAGCAGAGACAGGGGCAAATACTCCTACGAGCAGTACTTC. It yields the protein CASRDRGKYSYEQYF.

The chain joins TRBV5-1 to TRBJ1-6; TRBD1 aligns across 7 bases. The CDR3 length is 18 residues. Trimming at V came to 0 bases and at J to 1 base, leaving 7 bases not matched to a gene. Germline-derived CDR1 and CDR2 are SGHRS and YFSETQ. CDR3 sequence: CASSLGQGSRSYNSPLHF. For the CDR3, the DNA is TGCGCCAGCAGCTTGGGACAGGGATCTCGGTCCTATAATTCACCCCTCCACTTT.

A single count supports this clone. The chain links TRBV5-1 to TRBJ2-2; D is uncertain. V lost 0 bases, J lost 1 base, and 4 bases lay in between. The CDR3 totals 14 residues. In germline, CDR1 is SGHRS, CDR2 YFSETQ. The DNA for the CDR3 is TGCGCCAGCAGCTTGGACAAGAACACCGGGGAGCTGTTTTTT. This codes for CASSLDKNTGELFF.

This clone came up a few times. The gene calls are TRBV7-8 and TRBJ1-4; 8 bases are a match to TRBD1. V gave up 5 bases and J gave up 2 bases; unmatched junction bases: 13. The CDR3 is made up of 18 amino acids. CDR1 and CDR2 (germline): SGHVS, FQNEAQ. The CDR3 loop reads CASSLGTGRVGTNEKLFF. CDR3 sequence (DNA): TGTGCCAGCAGCCTCGGGACAGGCAGGGTTGGGACTAATGAAAAACTGTTTTTT. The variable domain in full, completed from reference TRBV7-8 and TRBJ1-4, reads GAGVSQSPRYKVAKRGQDVALRCDPISGHVSLFWYQQALGQGPEFLTYFQNEAQLDKSGLPSDRFFAERPEGSVSTLKIQRTQQEDSAVYLCASSLGTGRVGTNEKLFFGSGTQLSVL.

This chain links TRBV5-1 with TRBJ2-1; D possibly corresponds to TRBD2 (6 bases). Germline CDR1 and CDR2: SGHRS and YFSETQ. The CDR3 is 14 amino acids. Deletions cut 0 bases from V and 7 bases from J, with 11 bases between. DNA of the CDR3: TGCGCCAGCAGCTTGGCCGCCCGGGGGAATGAGCAGTTCTTC. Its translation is CASSLAARGNEQFF.

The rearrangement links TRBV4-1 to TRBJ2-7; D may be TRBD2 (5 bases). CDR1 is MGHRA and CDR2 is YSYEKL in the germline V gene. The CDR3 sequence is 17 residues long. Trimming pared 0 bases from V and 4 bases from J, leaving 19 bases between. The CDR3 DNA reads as TGCGCCAGCAGCCAAGATCTTGAGGGCGGCGAAGATTACGAGCAGTACTTC. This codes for CASSQDLEGGEDYEQYF.